This passage covers 5 T cell receptor beta chains from one sample sequenced in a study of OX40 agonist ivuxolimab in advanced cancers. This table comes from immunoSEQ multiplex PCR, and its TCRdb copy is limited to in-frame clones, with some not included. The sample includes around 30,000 clones, 89% of them seen just once. The sequences come from CD4+ or CD8+ T cells sorted from blood, collected in a trial of the OX40 agonist ivuxolimab. The receptors shown here come from an adult with an advanced solid tumor such as melanoma, head and neck, liver or kidney cancer.

This clone was seen only a few times. The chain joins TRBV7-6 to TRBJ2-1; 7 bases agree with TRBD2. Germline V lookup: CDR1 SGHVS, CDR2 FNYEAQ. V lost 4 bases, J lost 5 bases, and 11 bases stayed unmatched. The CDR3 runs 16 residues. The CDR3 DNA reads TGTGCCAGCAGCTCTAAGCGGGGTCAGCCTAACAATGAGCAGTTCTTC. Its translation: CASSSKRGQPNNEQFF.

The chain links TRBV19 to TRBJ1-2; no firm D call. Germline CDR1 and CDR2: LNHDA and SQIVND (reference sequence). Trimming left V 6 bases short and J 0 bases short, with 14 bases between. The CDR3 has 15 residues. The CDR3 DNA sequence: TGTGCCAGTAGAGGCAGCGAGGATCCTAACTATGGCTACACCTTC. Its protein is CASRGSEDPNYGYTF.

This clone was observed a few times. The rearrangement links TRBV4-2 to TRBJ2-7; D assignment may be TRBD1 or TRBD2 (5 bases each). The CDR3 has 16 amino acids. Trimming left V 1 base short and J 2 bases short, with 15 bases between. Germline assignment: CDR1 LGHNA and CDR2 YNFKEQ. CDR3 DNA sequence: TGTGCCAGCAGCCAAGGATGGGACGGTGGAACCTACGAGCAGTACTTC. Amino acid sequence: CASSQGWDGGTYEQYF.

This clone occurred a few times. This chain joins TRBV9 and TRBJ1-1; D may be TRBD1 (5 bases). The ends were cut back, 7 bases at V and 11 bases at J, with 21 bases in the middle. CDR1 and CDR2 (germline): SGDLS, YYNGEE. The CDR3 extends over 13 amino acids. The CDR3 loop reads CASSTGGGSVAFF. Written as DNA, the CDR3 is TGTGCCAGCTCTACTGGGGGTGGCAGTGTCGCTTTCTTT.

The J gene is TRBJ2-7, the V gene TRBV14; D ambiguous. The CDR3 sequence is 12 residues long. CDR1 and CDR2 from the germline V gene are SGHDN and FVKESK. With 4 bases removed from V and 6 bases from J, the gap between germline ends came to 10 bases. The CDR3 reads CASSLSLVEQYF. The CDR3 bases are TGTGCCAGCAGCCTCAGCCTAGTCGAGCAGTACTTC. The full variable domain, with the rest looked up from reference TRBV14 and TRBJ2-7, is EAGVTQFPSHSVIEKGQTVTLRCDPISGHDNLYWYRRVMGKEIKFLLHFVKESKQDESGMPNNRFLAERTGGTYSTLKVQPAELEDSGVYFCASSLSLVEQYFGPGTRLTVT.